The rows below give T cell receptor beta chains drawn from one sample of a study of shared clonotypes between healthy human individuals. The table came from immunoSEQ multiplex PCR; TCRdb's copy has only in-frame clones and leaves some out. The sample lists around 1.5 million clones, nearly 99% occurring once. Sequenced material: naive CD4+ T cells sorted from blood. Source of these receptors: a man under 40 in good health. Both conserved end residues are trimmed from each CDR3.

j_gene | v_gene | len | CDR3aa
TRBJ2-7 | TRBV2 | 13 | ASSDLVGNSYEQY
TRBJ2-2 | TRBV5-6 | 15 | ASSPPELPRPTGELF
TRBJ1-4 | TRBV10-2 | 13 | ASGKREGGTEKLF
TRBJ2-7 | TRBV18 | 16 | ASSPPGLQERSSYEQY
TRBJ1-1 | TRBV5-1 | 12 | ASSTGLPNTEAF
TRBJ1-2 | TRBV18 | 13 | ASSPYGGGQDGYT
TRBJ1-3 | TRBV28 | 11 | AAGTRYRNTIY
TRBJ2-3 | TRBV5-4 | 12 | ASSPAVGGNTQY
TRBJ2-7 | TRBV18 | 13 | ASSDGGALTYEQY
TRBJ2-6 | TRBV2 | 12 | ASTYGSGANVLT
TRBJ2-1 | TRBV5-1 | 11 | ASSLRGGNEQF
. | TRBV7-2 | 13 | ASSGGQGHKYEQY
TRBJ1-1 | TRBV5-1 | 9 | ASSLDTEAF
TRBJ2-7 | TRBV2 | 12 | ASHTNRQGYEQY
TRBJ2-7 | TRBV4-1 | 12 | ASSQQGGSYEQY
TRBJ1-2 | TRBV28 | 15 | ASSLTTTGERGYGYT
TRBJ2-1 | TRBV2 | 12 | ASSLLSSYNEQF
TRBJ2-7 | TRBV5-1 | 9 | ASSGESEQY
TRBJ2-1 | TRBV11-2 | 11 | ASSFDGYDQQF
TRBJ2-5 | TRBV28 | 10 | AVGLRKETQY
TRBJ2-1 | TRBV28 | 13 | ASSFRTGGYNEQF
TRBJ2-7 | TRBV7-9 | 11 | ASSRDRNYEQY
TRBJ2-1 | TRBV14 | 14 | ASSQGGRELNYEQF
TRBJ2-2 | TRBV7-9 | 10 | ASSPTTGELF
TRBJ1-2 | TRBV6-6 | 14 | ASSYQGQGAIDGYT
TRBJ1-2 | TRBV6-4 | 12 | ASSDSARGTGYT
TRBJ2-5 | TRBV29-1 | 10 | SANEGERTQY
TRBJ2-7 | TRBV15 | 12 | ATSLKGPRDEQY